The rows below give T cell receptor beta chains drawn from one sample of a study of blood T cell repertoires in COVID-19. Libraries were prepared by immunoSEQ multiplex PCR; TCRdb keeps only in-frame clonotypes and omits some of them. The top ten hold 2% to 2.5% of the sample, which has 100,000 to 150,000 clones, 55% to 75% seen once. The sample was peripheral blood. These TCRs come from a woman aged 70-85 years with acute or convalescent COVID-19. The CDR3 runs from the conserved cysteine through the conserved F or W. D genes are given only for firm matches. Rows may omit the clone size; those that give it use once, few, many or a size class.

TRBV7-8,TRBJ1-5,-,-,CASSLVLGGNQPQHF,TGTGCCAGCAGCTTAGTATTAGGGGGCAATCAGCCCCAGCATTTT
TRBV5-6,TRBJ2-5,TRBD1,-,CASSWDRVETQYF,TGTGCCAGCAGCTGGGACAGGGTAGAGACCCAGTACTTC
TRBV5-1,TRBJ2-7,TRBD2,few,CASSLDLAAPYEQYF,TGCGCCAGCAGCTTGGACCTAGCGGCCCCCTACGAGCAGTACTTC
TRBV10-3,TRBJ2-6,-,-,CAISPGAGANVLTF,TGTGCCATCAGTCCGGGAGCTGGGGCCAACGTCCTGACTTTC
TRBV15,TRBJ2-5,-,-,CATSSDPVGGKTQYF,TGTGCCACCAGCAGTGACCCGGTTGGGGGGAAGACCCAGTACTTC
TRBV7-8,TRBJ2-2,-,-,CASSLAAGRGTGELFF,TGTGCCAGCAGCTTAGCCGCCGGGAGAGGAACCGGGGAGCTGTTTTTT
TRBV6-5,TRBJ2-7,TRBD1,-,CASRTGGREQYF,TGTGCCAGCAGGACAGGGGGCCGAGAGCAGTACTTC
TRBV11-2,TRBJ1-2,-,-,CASSLSGIYGYTF,TGTGCCAGCAGCTTATCAGGGATCTATGGCTACACCTTC
TRBV10-3,TRBJ2-1,TRBD1,-,CASGQGVGEQFF,TGTGCCTCGGGACAGGGGGTCGGTGAGCAGTTCTTC
TRBV3-1/TRBV3-2,TRBJ2-1,TRBD2,-,CASSQMAGGYYNEQFF,TGTGCCAGCAGCCAGATGGCGGGGGGGTACTACAATGAGCAGTTCTTC
TRBV7-8,TRBJ2-5,TRBD1,-,CASSTGQGQETQYF,TGTGCCAGCAGCACCGGACAGGGTCAAGAGACCCAGTACTTC
TRBV7-8,TRBJ1-1,-,-,CASSLFPDTEAFF,TGTGCCAGCAGCTTATTCCCAGATACTGAAGCTTTCTTT
TRBV5-5,TRBJ1-3,-,-,CASSLESLGNTIYF,TGTGCCAGCAGCTTGGAATCACTCGGAAACACCATATATTTT
TRBV27,TRBJ2-2,-,few,CASSLAREFGELFF,TGTGCCAGCAGTTTGGCTAGGGAGTTCGGGGAGCTGTTTTTT
TRBV19,TRBJ2-7,TRBD2,-,CASTPSHAGVGYEQYF,TGTGCCAGTACCCCTTCCCACGCGGGGGTCGGCTACGAGCAGTACTTC
TRBV7-2,TRBJ1-1,-,-,CASSYRRGTEAFF,TGTGCCAGCAGCTACCGACGAGGCACTGAAGCTTTCTTT
TRBV7-9,TRBJ2-7,-,few,CASSLGGSGYEQYF,TGTGCCAGCAGCTTAGGGGGTAGCGGCTACGAGCAGTACTTC
TRBV7-2,TRBJ1-5,-,-,CARVNPHRQGINQPQHF,TGTGCCAGGGTCAACCCCCACAGGCAGGGGATCAATCAGCCCCAGCATTTT
TRBV27,TRBJ1-6,TRBD1,-,CASSFRLAGGALRLPLHF,TGTGCCAGCAGTTTCAGATTGGCAGGGGGCGCATTGCGTCTACCCCTCCACTTT
TRBV27,TRBJ2-3,TRBD1,-,CASSLYSTGSTDTQYF,TGTGCCAGCAGTCTCTACTCGACAGGGAGCACAGATACGCAGTATTTT
TRBV18,TRBJ2-3,TRBD1,-,CASSPTGTGVDTQYF,TGTGCCAGCTCACCCACCGGGACAGGTGTAGATACGCAGTATTTT
TRBV5-8,TRBJ1-6,-,few,CASSRTGSSYNSPLHF,TGTGCCAGCAGCCGCACAGGGAGCTCCTATAATTCACCCCTCCACTTT
TRBV24-1,TRBJ2-7,TRBD1,-,CATSDWTGLRYEQYF,TGTGCCACCAGTGATTGGACAGGTCTAAGATACGAGCAGTACTTC
TRBV19,TRBJ2-1,TRBD1,-,CASNQPGQGNEQFF,TGTGCCAGCAATCAGCCGGGACAGGGGAATGAGCAGTTCTTC
TRBV3-1/TRBV3-2,TRBJ2-3,-,-,CASSRVGQRTDTQYF,TGTGCCAGCAGCCGAGTAGGACAACGCACAGATACGCAGTATTTT
TRBV28,TRBJ2-1,TRBD2,-,CASSRGLASSRYYNEQFF,TGTGCCAGCAGCCGGGGACTAGCGTCCTCAAGGTACTACAATGAGCAGTTCTTC
TRBV28,TRBJ1-5,TRBD1,-,CASSPLATGSHQPQHF,TGTGCCAGCAGTCCACTCGCGACAGGGTCCCATCAGCCCCAGCATTTT
TRBV9,TRBJ2-3,TRBD2,many,CASSASGGATDTQYF,TGTGCCAGCAGCGCTAGCGGGGGGGCCACAGATACGCAGTATTTT
TRBV24-1,TRBJ2-1,TRBD2,-,CATSDNGLADRFF,TGTGCCACCAGTGACAACGGACTAGCGGATAGATTCTTC
TRBV30,TRBJ2-3,TRBD1,few,CAWSPPTGGRSLQYF,TGTGCCTGGAGTCCGCCCACAGGGGGCCGGAGTCTGCAGTATTTT
TRBV5-1,TRBJ2-7,TRBD1,-,CASSLRDSYSYEQYF,TGCGCCAGCAGCTTACGGGACAGCTACTCCTACGAGCAGTACTTC
TRBV19,TRBJ2-3,-,-,CATGGQGGVGSDTQYF,TGTGCCACCGGAGGTCAGGGCGGGGTGGGGTCAGATACGCAGTATTTT
TRBV6-5,TRBJ2-1,TRBD2,-,CASSYSKRGGAYEQFF,TGTGCCAGCAGTTACTCGAAACGCGGGGGGGCGTATGAGCAGTTCTTC
TRBV29-1,TRBJ1-3,-,-,CSVEMPGRNTIYF,TGCAGCGTTGAAATGCCGGGAAGAAACACCATATATTTT
TRBV7-2,TRBJ1-2,-,-,CASTLILREDYGYTF,TGTGCCAGCACCCTTATCCTGAGGGAAGACTATGGCTACACCTTC
TRBV5-5,TRBJ1-4,-,-,CASSLAGEKLFF,TGTGCCAGCAGCTTGGCCGGGGAAAAACTGTTTTTT
TRBV29-1,TRBJ1-3,TRBD1,-,CSVADRGSGNTIYF,TGCAGCGTTGCGGACAGGGGATCTGGAAACACCATATATTTT
TRBV7-9,TRBJ2-3,TRBD2,-,CASSQGGGLAGPRDTQYF,TGTGCCAGCAGCCAAGGAGGGGGACTAGCGGGGCCTCGGGATACGCAGTATTTT
TRBV5-1,TRBJ2-4,TRBD1,-,CASSSDRRNIQYF,TGCGCCAGCAGCTCGGACAGGCGAAACATTCAGTACTTC
TRBV9,TRBJ1-6,-,-,CASSERGNSPLHF,TGTGCCAGTTCAGAAAGGGGTAATTCACCCCTCCACTTT
TRBV2,TRBJ1-4,TRBD1,-,CASSMDRGREKLFF,TGTGCCAGCAGCATGGACAGGGGGCGAGAAAAACTGTTTTTT
TRBV6-6,TRBJ2-1,TRBD2,few,CASSYSSGTYNEQFF,TGTGCCAGCAGTTACTCTAGCGGGACCTACAATGAGCAGTTCTTC
TRBV7-9,TRBJ2-7,-,-,CASKRDSRGYEQYF,TGTGCCAGCAAGAGAGACAGCAGAGGCTACGAGCAGTACTTC
TRBV30,TRBJ1-2,-,-,CAWKQGDGYTF,TGTGCCTGGAAACAGGGCGATGGCTACACCTTC
TRBV28,TRBJ2-3,TRBD1,-,CASSRDRDTDTQYF,TGTGCCAGCTCCCGGGACAGGGACACAGATACGCAGTATTTT
TRBV10-3,TRBJ1-6,TRBD1,-,CAIRDRDRGENSPLHF,TGTGCCATCAGAGACCGGGACAGGGGGGAGAATTCACCCCTCCACTTT
TRBV10-3,TRBJ2-2,-,-,CAIRGGAQDGELFF,TGTGCCATCAGAGGGGGGGCGCAGGACGGGGAGCTGTTTTTT
TRBV15,TRBJ1-6,TRBD1,-,CATSRDRTGGSPLHF,TGTGCCACCAGCAGAGATCGCACAGGGGGATCACCCCTCCACTTT
TRBV19,TRBJ2-5,-,-,CASSMGEVETQYF,TGTGCCAGTAGTATGGGGGAGGTAGAGACCCAGTACTTC
TRBV15,TRBJ2-3,TRBD2,-,CATSRDRRLAADTQYF,TGTGCCACCAGCAGAGACAGAAGACTAGCGGCCGATACGCAGTATTTT
TRBV6-5,TRBJ1-2,-,-,CASIPDSNYGYTF,TGTGCCAGCATCCCCGACAGCAACTATGGCTACACCTTC